What follows are 32 T cell receptor beta chains derived from one specimen sequenced in a study of blood T cell repertoires in COVID-19. The method was immunoSEQ multiplex PCR; TCRdb's version includes in-frame clones alone and lacks a portion of them. Among a few hundred thousand clones listed, 85% to 90% were seen once. The source material was PBMCs or T cells enriched from blood (not recorded which). Receptor source: a woman aged 18 to 35 in a cohort exposed to, infected with or recovered from COVID-19 (not recorded which).

The chain uses TRBV5-1 and TRBJ1-6; D remains ambiguous. Germline V CDR1 and CDR2: SGHRS, YFSETQ. The germline V and J ends were trimmed by 5 bases and 0 bases, with 9 bases remaining between them. CDR3 length: 15 amino acids. The CDR3 region is CASRRESSYNSPLHF. The DNA of the CDR3 is TGCGCCAGCAGGCGGGAGAGCTCCTATAATTCACCCCTCCACTTT.

V and J are TRBV6-1 and TRBJ2-7, with D uncertain. The CDR3 extends over 14 amino acids. V lost 1 base and J 0 bases, leaving 7 bases between the germline ends. Germline V gene lookup returns CDR1 MNHNS and CDR2 SASEGT. CDR3 nucleotides: TGTGCCAGCAGTGAAGTAGTTGGCTCCTACGAGCAGTACTTC. This encodes CASSEVVGSYEQYF.

The chain carries TRBV28 and TRBJ2-7, with TRBD1 matching 8 bases. The CDR3 covers 13 residues. V trimming: 6 bases; J trimming: 4 bases; junction bases outside the gene matches: 5. Germline values: CDR1 MDHEN, CDR2 SYDVKM. DNA for the CDR3: TGTGCCAGCAGGTCCACAGGGGGGTACGAGCAGTACTTC. Translated, it gives CASRSTGGYEQYF.

This clone was seen just once. The CDR3 reads CASSAIPGQGVYGYTF. The CDR3 nucleotides read TGTGCCAGCAGTGCCATTCCGGGACAGGGTGTCTATGGCTACACCTTC. The rearrangement uses TRBV6-1 and TRBJ1-2; 9 positions match TRBD1. The germline CDR1 and CDR2 sequences are MNHNS and SASEGT. The CDR3 contains 16 residues. J gave up 4 bases and V 4 bases, and 10 bases lay outside the gene matches.

The genes are TRBV6-5 and TRBJ2-1; TRBD1 matches 9 bases. Germline V gene sequence: CDR1 MNHEY, CDR2 SVGAGI. The CDR3 sequence is 16 residues long. J gave up 9 bases and V 0 bases, and 9 bases lay outside the gene matches. The CDR3 DNA is TGTGCCAGCAGTTACTCGTCGGGACAGGGATCGGGTGAGCAGTTCTTC. This translates into CASSYSSGQGSGEQFF.

This chain connects TRBV10-3 to TRBJ2-1, with TRBD2 matching 9 bases. Germline CDR1 and CDR2: ENHRY and SYGVKD. J gave up 5 bases and V 3 bases, and 5 bases lay outside the gene matches. The CDR3 has 15 residues. This CDR3 is CAISDNSGSNNEQFF. The CDR3 bases are TGTGCCATCAGTGACAATAGCGGGAGCAACAATGAGCAGTTCTTC.

The chain links TRBV11-2 to TRBJ2-7; 7 bases line up with TRBD2. Germline V gene data show CDR1 as SGHAT and CDR2 as FQNNGV. V shed 4 bases, J shed 7 bases, and the junction held 1 base outside the gene matches. The CDR3 has 11 amino acids. This chain's CDR3 is CASSSGREQYF. The CDR3 DNA is TGTGCCAGCAGCTCCGGGAGGGAGCAGTACTTC.

V gene TRBV5-1 combines with J gene TRBJ1-4; possibly TRBD1 for D (6 bases). Germline CDR1 SGHRS, CDR2 YFSETQ. CDR3 size: 14 residues. Trimming removed 0 bases from V and 8 bases from J, with 11 bases in between. As DNA, the CDR3 is TGCGCCAGCAGCTTGGTGGGACAAGGCGAAAAACTGTTTTTT. Translation gives CASSLVGQGEKLFF.

This sequence joins TRBV11-2 and TRBJ1-2, with 11 bases aligning to TRBD1. This CDR3 region has 15 residues. Per the germline V gene, CDR1 is SGHAT and CDR2 is FQNNGV. V shed 4 bases, J shed 8 bases, and the junction held 9 bases outside the gene matches. The CDR3: CASSSLGQGAHGYTF. The CDR3 nucleotides are TGTGCCAGCAGCTCCCTAGGACAGGGGGCGCACGGCTACACCTTC.

This clone was counted only a few times. V is TRBV9 and J is TRBJ2-2, with 8 bases that match TRBD1. V lost 7 bases to trimming and J lost 5 bases; unmatched junction nucleotides: 7. In germline, CDR1 is SGDLS, CDR2 YYNGEE. The CDR3 totals 14 residues. The CDR3 sequence is CASSRTGLTGELFF. The CDR3 bases are TGTGCCAGCTCGAGGACAGGGTTAACCGGGGAGCTGTTTTTT.

This rearrangement joins TRBV7-9 to TRBJ1-1; tentative D call: TRBD1 (5 bases). The V end lost 1 base, the J end lost 11 bases, and 11 bases lay between the germline ends. Per the germline V gene, CDR1 is SEHNR and CDR2 is FQNEAQ (reference sequence). The CDR3 spans 12 residues. DNA for the CDR3: TGTGCCAGCAGCTTAGTAGGCAGGGCGGCTTTCTTT. Translating it yields CASSLVGRAAFF.

The gene calls are TRBV28 and TRBJ1-1; 9 bases line up with TRBD1. Germline V lookup: CDR1 MDHEN, CDR2 SYDVKM. There are 15 residues in the CDR3. V trimming: 4 bases; J trimming: 5 bases; junction bases outside the gene matches: 8. The DNA of the CDR3 is TGTGCCAGCAGTTCCCGGACAGGGGTGGGAACTGAAGCTTTCTTT. Translating it yields CASSSRTGVGTEAFF.

The chain is built from TRBV27 and TRBJ1-4; 7 bases align to TRBD1. The V segment lost 10 bases and the J segment 5 bases; nucleotides outside the gene matches: 10. The germline V gene encodes CDR1 MNHEY and CDR2 SMNVEV (reference sequence). The CDR3 runs to 14 residues. The CDR3 reads CATSKGQTNEKLFF. The CDR3 DNA reads TGTGCCACCTCGAAGGGACAGACCAATGAAAAACTGTTTTTT.

A single count supports this clone. This chain connects TRBV4-2 to TRBJ1-2; possibly TRBD1 for D (5 bases). From germline, CDR1 is LGHNA and CDR2 YNFKEQ. The CDR3 sequence is 17 residues long. V lost 3 bases, J lost 2 bases, and 19 bases lay in between. Here the CDR3 DNA reads TGTGCCAGCAGCCATCAACCTGGGGCCGAGTCCAACTATGGCTACACCTTC. This codes for CASSHQPGAESNYGYTF.

J is TRBJ1-1 and V is TRBV28; no clear D. The CDR3 loop spans 12 amino acids. The V end lost 6 bases, the J end lost 5 bases, and 10 bases lay between the germline ends. Looked up from germline, CDR1 is MDHEN and CDR2 is SYDVKM. CDR3 DNA: TGTGCCAGCAGATGGGCCAGGACTGAAGCTTTCTTT. As protein: CASRWARTEAFF.

The V gene is TRBV29-1, the J gene TRBJ1-2; D uncertain. Germline lookup yields CDR1 SQVTM and CDR2 ANQGSEA. V lost 0 bases, J lost 8 bases, and 10 bases lay in between. CDR3 length equals 12 residues. The CDR3 DNA sequence: TGCAGCGTTGAAGAAACCATAGAGGGCTACACCTTC. It codes for CSVEETIEGYTF.

The chain links TRBV6-1 to TRBJ1-5; a possible D gene is TRBD1 (5 bases). Germline V gives CDR1 MNHNS, CDR2 SASEGT. The ends were cut back, 0 bases at V and 1 base at J, with 7 bases in the middle. The CDR3 runs 15 residues. The CDR3: CASSEAGGSNQPQHF. In DNA form, the CDR3 reads TGTGCCAGCAGTGAAGCTGGGGGGAGCAATCAGCCCCAGCATTTT.

The rearrangement links TRBV14 to TRBJ1-2, with 7 positions matching TRBD1. From germline, CDR1 is SGHDN and CDR2 FVKESK. V lost 2 bases, J lost 0 bases, and 6 bases stayed unmatched. This CDR3 contains 16 residues. This CDR3 reads CASSQSGGPANYGYTF. CDR3 nucleotide sequence: TGTGCCAGCAGCCAATCAGGGGGTCCAGCTAACTATGGCTACACCTTC.

This clone has just one count. The chain recombines TRBV2 with TRBJ2-1; 7 bases line up with TRBD2. The ends lost 5 bases at V and 7 bases at J; junction bases unmatched: 11. Germline assignment: CDR1 SNHLY and CDR2 FYNNEI. The CDR3 totals 15 residues. CDR3 DNA sequence: TGTGCCAGCAGTCATCCCCAAGCGGGGAGGAATGAGCAGTTCTTC. It codes for CASSHPQAGRNEQFF.

This clone has just a few counts. This sequence joins TRBV5-1 and TRBJ2-7, with unresolved D. Trimming took off 0 bases at V and 3 bases at J, with 4 bases between the two ends. Germline V lookup: CDR1 SGHRS, CDR2 YFSETQ. CDR3 length: 12 amino acids. The CDR3 here is CASSLEHYEQYF. The DNA for the CDR3 is TGCGCCAGCAGCTTGGAGCACTACGAGCAGTACTTC.

The chain's CDR3 is CASSLQDPGLAGSTDTQYF. CDR3 DNA sequence: TGTGCCAGCAGTTTACAAGACCCTGGACTGGCGGGAAGCACAGATACGCAGTATTTT. The gene calls are TRBV28 and TRBJ2-3, with D maybe TRBD2 (6 bases). The CDR3 has 19 amino acids. Deletions cut 2 bases from V and 0 bases from J, with 21 bases between. Looked up from germline, CDR1 is MDHEN and CDR2 is SYDVKM.

This clone has a single count. The chain carries TRBV19 and TRBJ1-2; tentatively, D is TRBD1 (5 bases). The CDR3 sequence is 15 residues long. In germline, CDR1 is LNHDA, CDR2 SQIVND (reference sequence). V lost 4 bases, J lost 4 bases, and 16 bases lay in between. The CDR3 DNA reads as TGTGCCAGTAGTAGTCCGGGACTGATCCTCTATGGCTACACCTTC. Translating gives CASSSPGLILYGYTF.

The rearrangement links TRBV5-1 to TRBJ1-1; 12 nucleotides agree with TRBD1. This CDR3 spans 14 amino acids. V lost 4 bases to trimming and J lost 4 bases; unmatched junction nucleotides: 2. Germline V lookup: CDR1 SGHRS, CDR2 YFSETQ. The CDR3 DNA sequence: TGCGCCAGCAGCCAGGGACAGGGGGCCACTGAAGCTTTCTTT. Translated, it gives CASSQGQGATEAFF.

The J gene is TRBJ1-4, the V gene TRBV5-6, with TRBD1 matching 11 bases. Germline assignment: CDR1 SGHDT and CDR2 YYEEEE. The CDR3 totals 18 residues. The ends lost 0 bases at V and 3 bases at J; junction bases unmatched: 7. In DNA form, the CDR3 reads TGTGCCAGCAGCTTGGAACGGACAGGGGGCTTGGCTAATGAAAAACTGTTTTTT. It encodes CASSLERTGGLANEKLFF. The variable domain in full, with the rest retrieved from reference TRBV5-6 and TRBJ1-4, is DAGVTQSPTHLIKTRGQQVTLRCSPKSGHDTVSWYQQALGQGPQFIFQYYEEEERQRGNFPDRFSGHQFPNYSSELNVNALLLGDSALYLCASSLERTGGLANEKLFFGSGTQLSVL.

V and J are TRBV30 and TRBJ1-6; D gene ambiguous. Germline-derived CDR1 and CDR2 are GTSNPN and SVGIG (reference sequence). Trimming took off 0 bases at V and 3 bases at J, with 9 bases between the two ends. The CDR3 contains 15 residues. CDR3 sequence reads: CAWSVSDFYNSPLHF. In DNA, the CDR3 is TGTGCCTGGAGTGTATCAGACTTCTATAATTCACCCCTCCACTTT.

This chain joins TRBV18 and TRBJ1-1; the D is unclear. This CDR3 has 15 amino acids. Germline V lookup: CDR1 KGHSH, CDR2 LQKENI. With 2 bases removed from V and 2 bases from J, the gap between germline ends came to 12 bases. As DNA, the CDR3 is TGTGCCAGCTCACCAGAGGAAGCAGCCAACACTGAAGCTTTCTTT. It is translated as CASSPEEAANTEAFF.

The chain couples TRBV5-1 to TRBJ2-3; 12 bases agree with TRBD2. Germline-derived CDR1 and CDR2 are SGHRS and YFSETQ. The CDR3 totals 16 residues. After removal of 4 bases from V and 2 bases from J, the junction contained 5 bases not matched to a gene. CDR3 region: CASSEGLAGSTDTQYF. The CDR3 DNA follows: TGCGCCAGCAGCGAGGGACTAGCGGGTTCCACAGATACGCAGTATTTT.

The chain carries TRBV6-6 and TRBJ1-6, with D possibly TRBD1 on 5 matching bases. Germline CDR1 and CDR2: MNHNY and SVGAGI (reference sequence). V lost 2 bases and J 6 bases, leaving 14 bases between the germline ends. This CDR3 is built from 16 residues. The CDR3: CASSYAPRRGNSPLHF. The CDR3, as DNA: TGTGCCAGCAGTTACGCCCCACGTAGGGGTAATTCACCCCTCCACTTT.

This chain links TRBV6-5 with TRBJ2-5, with 11 bases fitting TRBD2. There are 15 residues in the CDR3. The germline V gene has CDR1 MNHEY and CDR2 SVGAGI. V lost 6 bases, J lost 3 bases, and 6 bases stayed unmatched. This CDR3 reads CASRAGTSGEETQYF. As DNA, the CDR3 is TGTGCCAGCAGAGCCGGGACTAGCGGAGAAGAGACCCAGTACTTC.

V gene TRBV6-5 combines with J gene TRBJ2-3; 7 nucleotides align to TRBD2. From germline, CDR1 is MNHEY and CDR2 SVGAGI. Trimming at V came to 0 bases and at J to 4 bases, leaving 7 bases not matched to a gene. This CDR3 has 16 residues. In DNA form, the CDR3 reads TGTGCCAGCAGTTACTCGGGGAGGGCCGGGGCAGATACGCAGTATTTT. Translation: CASSYSGRAGADTQYF.

The chain is built from TRBV9 and TRBJ1-3; D not certain. With 0 bases removed from V and 5 bases from J, the gap between germline ends came to 15 bases. The CDR3 contains 16 residues. Germline V gene data show CDR1 as SGDLS and CDR2 as YYNGEE. CDR3 bases: TGTGCCAGCAGCGTAGGAGCCACCTCTCGAAGAAACACCATATATTTT. Protein sequence: CASSVGATSRRNTIYF.

The chain joins TRBV2 to TRBJ1-1, with D possibly TRBD1 on 6 matching bases. The CDR3 spans 15 residues. CDR1 is SNHLY, CDR2 FYNNEI, per germline. The V and J ends lost 6 bases and 1 base respectively, with 15 bases between them. The CDR3 protein is CASRPAGVENTEAFF. CDR3 coding DNA: TGTGCCAGCAGGCCCGCAGGGGTGGAGAACACTGAAGCTTTCTTT.